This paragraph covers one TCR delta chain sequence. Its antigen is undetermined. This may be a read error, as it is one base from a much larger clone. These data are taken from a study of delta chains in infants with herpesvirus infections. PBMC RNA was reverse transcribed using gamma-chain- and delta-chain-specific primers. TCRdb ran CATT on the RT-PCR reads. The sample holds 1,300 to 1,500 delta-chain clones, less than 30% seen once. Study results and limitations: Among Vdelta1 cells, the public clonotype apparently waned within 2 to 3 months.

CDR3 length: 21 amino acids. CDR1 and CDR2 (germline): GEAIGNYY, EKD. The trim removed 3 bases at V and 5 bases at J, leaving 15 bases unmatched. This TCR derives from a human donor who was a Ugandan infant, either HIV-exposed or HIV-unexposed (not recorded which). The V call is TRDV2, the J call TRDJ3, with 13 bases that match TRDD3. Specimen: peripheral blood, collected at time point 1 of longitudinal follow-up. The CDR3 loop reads CACDAVLGDTQETRDTRQMFF. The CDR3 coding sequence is TGTGCCTGTGACGCCGTACTGGGGGATACGCAAGAAACCCGGGACACCCGACAGATGTTTTTC.